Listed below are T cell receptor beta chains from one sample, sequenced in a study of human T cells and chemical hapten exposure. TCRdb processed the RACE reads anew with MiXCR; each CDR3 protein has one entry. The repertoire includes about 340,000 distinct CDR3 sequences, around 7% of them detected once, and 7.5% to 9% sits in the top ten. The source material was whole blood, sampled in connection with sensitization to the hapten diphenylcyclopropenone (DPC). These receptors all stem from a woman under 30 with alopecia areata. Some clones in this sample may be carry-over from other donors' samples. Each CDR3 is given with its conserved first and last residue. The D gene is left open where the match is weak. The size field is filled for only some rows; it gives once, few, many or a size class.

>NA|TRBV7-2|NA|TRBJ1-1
CASSPQSAMNTEAFF
TGTGCCAGCAGCCCCCAATCCGCTATGAACACTGAAGCTTTCTTT
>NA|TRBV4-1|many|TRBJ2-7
CASSHLAEDPYEQYF
TGCGCCAGCAGCCACCTCGCTGAAGACCCCTACGAGCAGTACTTC
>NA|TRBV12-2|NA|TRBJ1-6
CASRVRDRGHSPLHF
TGTGCAAGTCGCGTCCGGGACAGGGGGCACTCACCCCTCCACTTT
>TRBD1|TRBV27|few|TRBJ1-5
CASSSEVSGQGGFSNQPQHF
TGTGCCAGCAGTTCAGAGGTCTCGGGACAGGGAGGATTTAGCAATCAGCCCCAGCATTTT
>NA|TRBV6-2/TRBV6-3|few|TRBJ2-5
CASSYRAGQETQYF
TGTGCCAGCAGTTACAGGGCAGGTCAAGAGACCCAGTACTTC
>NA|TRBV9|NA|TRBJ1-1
CASSVWMNTEAFF
TGTGCCAGCAGCGTGTGGATGAACACTGAAGCTTTCTTT
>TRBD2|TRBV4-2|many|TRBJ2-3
CASSPSSGGATDTQYF
TGTGCCAGCAGCCCGAGTAGCGGGGGGGCCACAGATACGCAGTATTTT
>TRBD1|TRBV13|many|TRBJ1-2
CASSSRQGISYGYTF
TGTGCCAGCAGCTCGAGACAGGGGATAAGCTATGGCTACACCTTC
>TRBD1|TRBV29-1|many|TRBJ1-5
CSVRGTGLQPQHF
TGCAGCGTCAGGGGGACAGGGCTTCAGCCCCAGCATTTT
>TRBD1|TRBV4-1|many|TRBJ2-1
CASSQVSKQGWDEQFF
TGCGCCAGCAGCCAAGTCTCAAAACAGGGGTGGGATGAGCAGTTCTTC
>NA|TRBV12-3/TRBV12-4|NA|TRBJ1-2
CASSLNGGGYGYTF
TGTGCCAGCAGTCTAAACGGGGGAGGGTATGGCTACACCTTC
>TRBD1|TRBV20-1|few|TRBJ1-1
CSARTGAMNTEAFF
TGCAGTGCTAGGACAGGGGCTATGAACACTGAAGCTTTCTTT
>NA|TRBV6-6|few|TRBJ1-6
CASTPPGQVVGAPLHF
TGTGCCAGCACCCCCCCAGGGCAGGTCGTAGGGGCACCCCTCCACTTT
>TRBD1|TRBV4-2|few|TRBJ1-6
CASSPDRVNSPLHF
TGTGCCAGCAGCCCCGACAGGGTAAATTCACCCCTCCACTTT
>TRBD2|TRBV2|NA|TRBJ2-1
CASSEGKGLAKYNEQFF
TGTGCCAGCAGTGAAGGGAAAGGACTAGCGAAATACAATGAGCAGTTCTTC
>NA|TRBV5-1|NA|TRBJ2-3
CASSLGDVNADTQYF
TGCGCCAGCAGCTTGGGGGATGTTAACGCAGATACGCAGTATTTT
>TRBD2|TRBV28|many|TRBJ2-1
CASSTSGGYNEQFF
TGTGCCAGCAGTACTAGCGGGGGATACAATGAGCAGTTCTTC
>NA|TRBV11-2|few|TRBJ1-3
CASSSDFSGNTIYF
TGTGCCAGCAGCTCAGACTTCTCTGGAAACACCATATATTTT
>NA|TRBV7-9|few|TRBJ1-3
CASSLGEVAGNTIYF
TGTGCCAGCAGCTTAGGTGAAGTGGCTGGAAACACCATATATTTT
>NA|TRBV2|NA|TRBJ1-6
CASSTQDSLGGSPLHF
TGTGCCAGCAGTACCCAGGACAGTCTCGGTGGTTCACCCCTCCACTTT
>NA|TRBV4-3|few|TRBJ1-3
CASSQDPAGSGNTIYF
TGCGCCAGCAGCCAAGATCCGGCAGGGTCCGGAAACACCATATATTTT
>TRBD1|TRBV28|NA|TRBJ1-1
CASSFGTGPNTEAFF
TGTGCCAGCAGTTTTGGGACAGGCCCGAACACTGAAGCTTTCTTT
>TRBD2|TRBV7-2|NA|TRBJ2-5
CASSPQLAGGFQETQYF
TGTGCCAGCAGCCCCCAACTAGCGGGGGGCTTCCAAGAGACCCAGTACTTC
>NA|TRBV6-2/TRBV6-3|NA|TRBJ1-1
CASSYPENTEAFF
TGTGCCAGCAGTTACCCAGAGAACACTGAAGCTTTCTTT
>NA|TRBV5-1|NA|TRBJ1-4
CASSLGTAPNEKLFF
TGCGCCAGCAGCTTGGGGACAGCCCCTAATGAAAAACTGTTTTTT
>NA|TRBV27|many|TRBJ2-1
CASTVDYTYNEQFF
TGTGCCAGCACCGTGGACTATACCTACAATGAGCAGTTCTTC
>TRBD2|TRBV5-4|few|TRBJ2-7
CASSLVLAGGHYEQYF
TGTGCCAGCAGCTTGGTTCTAGCGGGGGGCCACTACGAGCAGTACTTC
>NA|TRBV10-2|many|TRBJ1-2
CASSSGPSAYGYTF
TGCGCCAGCAGTTCTGGGCCTTCCGCCTATGGCTACACCTTC
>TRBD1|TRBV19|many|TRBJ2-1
CASSTGQGRNEQFF
TGTGCCAGTAGTACCGGACAGGGGAGGAATGAGCAGTTCTTC
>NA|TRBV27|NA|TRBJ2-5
CASSLQGFQETQSF
TGTGCCAGCAGCCTACAGGGTTTCCAAGAGACCCAGTCCTTC
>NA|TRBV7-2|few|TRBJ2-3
CASSLPVQDTQYF
TGTGCCAGCAGCTTACCCGTACAAGATACGCAGTATTTT
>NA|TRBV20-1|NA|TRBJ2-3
CSARDPGSDTQYF
TGCAGTGCTAGAGACCCAGGGTCTGATACGCAGTATTTT
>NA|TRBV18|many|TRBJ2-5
CASSLRTAQETQYF
TGTGCCAGCTCACTTAGGACAGCCCAAGAGACCCAGTACTTC
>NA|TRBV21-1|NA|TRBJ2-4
CASSTFRDLTKNIQYF
TGTGCCAGCAGCACTTTTAGGGACTTAACCAAAAACATTCAGTACTTC
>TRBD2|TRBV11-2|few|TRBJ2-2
CASSSGRLAPALGTGELFF
TGTGCCAGCAGCTCCGGGCGACTAGCTCCTGCGCTGGGCACCGGGGAGCTGTTTTTT
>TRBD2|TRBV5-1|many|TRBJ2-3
CASSRSGGEADTQYF
TGCGCCAGCAGCCGTAGCGGGGGAGAAGCAGATACGCAGTATTTT
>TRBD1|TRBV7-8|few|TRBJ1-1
CASSPRPRTGMNTEAFF
TGTGCCAGCAGCCCTAGACCCCGGACAGGGATGAACACTGAAGCTTTCTTT
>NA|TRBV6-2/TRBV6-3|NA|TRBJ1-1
CASRGHGSMNTEAFF
TGTGCCAGCAGAGGTCACGGGAGTATGAACACTGAAGCTTTCTTT
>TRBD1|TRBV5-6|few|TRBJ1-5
CASSAGQFDQPQHF
TGTGCCAGCAGCGCGGGACAGTTCGATCAGCCCCAGCATTTT
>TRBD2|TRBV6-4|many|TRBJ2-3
CASSQLAGDTDTQYF
TGTGCCAGCAGCCAACTAGCGGGGGACACAGATACGCAGTATTTT
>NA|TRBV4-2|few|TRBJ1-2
CASSPVPRTSRGEHGYTF
TGTGCCAGCAGCCCAGTTCCCAGGACCAGCAGGGGAGAGCATGGCTACACCTTC
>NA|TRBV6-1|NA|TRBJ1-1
CASSESGGTEAFF
TGTGCCAGCAGTGAAAGTGGCGGGACTGAAGCTTTCTTT
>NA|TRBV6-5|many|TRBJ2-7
CASSSDRSLYEQYF
TGTGCCAGCAGTTCGGACCGGAGTCTCTACGAGCAGTACTTC
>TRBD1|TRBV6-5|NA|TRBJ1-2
CASTPGRGPYGYTF
TGTGCCAGCACCCCGGGCAGGGGGCCATATGGCTACACCTTC
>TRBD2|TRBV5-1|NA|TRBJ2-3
CASSLAGTSFSDTQYF
TGCGCCAGCAGCTTGGCCGGGACTAGCTTTTCAGATACGCAGTATTTT
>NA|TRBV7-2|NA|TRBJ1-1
CASSSAPDSEAFF
TGTGCCAGCAGCTCTGCCCCGGACAGCGAAGCTTTCTTT
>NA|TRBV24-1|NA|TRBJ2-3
CATSERPVASTDTQYF
TGTGCCACCAGTGAGCGGCCGGTGGCTAGCACAGATACGCAGTATTTT
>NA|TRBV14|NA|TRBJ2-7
CASSPLRGSEQYF
TGTGCCAGCAGCCCCTTAAGGGGTAGCGAGCAGTACTTC
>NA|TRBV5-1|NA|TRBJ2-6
CASSLEMGHLSGANVLTF
TGCGCCAGCAGCTTGGAAATGGGACACCTTTCTGGGGCCAACGTCCTGACTTTC
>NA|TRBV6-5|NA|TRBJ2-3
CASSALQAPSTDTQYF
TGTGCCAGCAGTGCGTTACAGGCCCCTAGCACAGATACGCAGTATTTT
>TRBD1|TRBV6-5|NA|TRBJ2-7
CAAQQGVKNEQYF
TGTGCCGCCCAACAGGGGGTGAAAAACGAGCAGTACTTC
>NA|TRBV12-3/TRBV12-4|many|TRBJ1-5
CASSLTTGQGQPQHF
TGTGCCAGCAGTTTAACAACAGGGCAGGGTCAGCCCCAGCATTTT
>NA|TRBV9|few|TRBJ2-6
CASSVFGATGANVLTF
TGTGCCAGCAGCGTTTTTGGGGCGACCGGGGCCAACGTCCTGACTTTC
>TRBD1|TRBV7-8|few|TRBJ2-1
CASSLSRGLSVNEQFF
TGTGCCAGCAGCTTGAGCAGGGGGCTGTCGGTCAATGAGCAGTTCTTC